Each of the 3 T cell receptor beta chains below was sequenced from the same sample in a study of T-cell memory formation after mild COVID-19. In TCRdb, the 5' RACE reads were re-called with MiXCR into one record per CDR3 protein. The table lists 200,000 to 250,000 distinct CDR3 sequences, roughly 10% of them singletons, with 20% to 25% in the top ten. Sequenced: PBMCs or a T cell subset sorted from them (not recorded which). These receptor sequences come from a young man who had mild COVID-19 (a few samples of this study predate the infection). Cell type and time point are not known.

The rearrangement uses TRBV4-2 and TRBJ1-1; weak D call: TRBD1 (6 bases). Per the germline V gene, CDR1 is LGHNA and CDR2 is YNFKEQ. Trimming stripped 4 bases from V and 6 bases from J, with 21 bases between. This CDR3 has 16 residues. CDR3 bases: TGTGCCAGCAGCCGCGCGGGACGACAGGATTTGGCTGAAGCTTTCTTT. This codes for CASSRAGRQDLAEAFF.

This clonotype was counted a few times. The rearrangement joins TRBV12-3 or TRBV12-4 to TRBJ2-2; D is tentatively TRBD1 or TRBD2 (6 bases each). The CDR3 is 17 residues long. Trimming took off 6 bases at V and 5 bases at J, with 22 bases between the two ends. In DNA form, the CDR3 reads TGTGCCAGCAGCTTGGGCCGGGGTTGGGGGGCTACCGGGGAGCTGTTTTTT. This sequence encodes CASSLGRGWGATGELFF.

This clonotype has a handful of counts. The chain carries TRBV6-1 and TRBJ2-5; 8 bases are a match to TRBD2. V lost 2 bases and J lost 7; bases outside the gene matches: 9. The CDR3 spans 15 residues. Germline V gives CDR1 MNHNS, CDR2 SASEGT. The CDR3 protein is CASSERAGAPRTQYF. The CDR3 nucleotides are TGTGCCAGCAGTGAAAGAGCGGGGGCCCCGCGGACCCAGTACTTC.